The clone carrying this T cell receptor (beta chain) appeared many times. Assay: immunoSEQ multiplex PCR; the TCRdb copy retains only in-frame clones and omits some. This sample comprises 3,700 or so clones, none seen once only. Cyclophosphamide on days +3 and +4 followed busulfan-fludarabine conditioning and a marrow graft. Germline V gene lookup returns CDR1 SGHDN and CDR2 FVKESK. The CDR3 is made up of 16 amino acids. V was shortened by 0 bases and J by 0 bases, with 9 bases between the two germline ends. This specimen comes from a study of T cells after posttransplantation cyclophosphamide. The specimen comprised PBMCs, sampled after allogeneic stem cell transplant with posttransplant cyclophosphamide. This clonotype originated in a female patient aged 18 to 30 who received an allogeneic stem cell transplant from an unrelated donor, was CMV-positive, and had acute GVHD only. Part of the T cells may come from the graft donor. The chain has TRBV14 and TRBJ1-3, with D hard to call. CDR3 residues: CASSQDRRISGNTIYF. CDR3 DNA sequence: TGTGCCAGCAGCCAAGATAGGAGGATCTCTGGAAACACCATATATTTT.